The 20 T cell receptor beta chains in this list originate from one sample, sequenced in a study of cytomegalovirus exposure and HLA in healthy donors. The PCR contained 60 Vbeta and 13 Jbeta primers. Measured with immunoSEQ multiplex PCR; TCRdb has only the in-frame clones, and not every one. The sample has about 190,000 clones, about 70% seen once. The sample was PBMCs. These TCRs come from a woman aged 25-40 years in good health and CMV-seronegative.

The rearrangement links TRBV28 to TRBJ1-1; 8 nucleotides align to TRBD1. V gave up 6 bases and J gave up 11 bases; unmatched junction bases: 8. The CDR3 has 12 amino acids. Germline V lookup: CDR1 MDHEN, CDR2 SYDVKM. CDR3 DNA sequence: TGTGCCAGCAGCGACTATAACAGGGGGGCTTTCTTT. Translating it yields CASSDYNRGAFF.

J is TRBJ1-2 and V is TRBV19; perhaps TRBD1 as D (6 bases). This CDR3 region has 16 residues. Trimming pared 3 bases from V and 4 bases from J, leaving 18 bases between. Germline V gene data show CDR1 as LNHDA and CDR2 as SQIVND (reference sequence). The CDR3, as DNA: TGTGCCAGTAGTATTGGAAGCCTGAGAGGGGGCTATGGCTACACCTTC. It codes for CASSIGSLRGGYGYTF.

The chain links TRBV6-5 to TRBJ2-7; D gene uncertain. The CDR3 is 14 amino acids. The ends were cut back, 6 bases at V and 4 bases at J, with 16 bases in the middle. Germline CDR1 reads MNHEY; CDR2 reads SVGAGI. CDR3 bases: TGTGCCAGCAGCCCCGGCAGGTCGACGTACGAGCAGTACTTC. It is translated as CASSPGRSTYEQYF.

In its sample, this clone was seen a few times. The V call is TRBV6-5, the J call TRBJ1-5; D unresolved. Germline V CDR1 and CDR2: MNHEY, SVGAGI. The CDR3 is 13 residues long. V lost 4 bases and J lost 3, with 7 bases in between. The chain's CDR3 is CASSSRINQPQHF. In nucleotides, the CDR3 is TGTGCCAGCAGTTCCAGGATCAATCAGCCCCAGCATTTT.

V usage is TRBV18 and J usage is TRBJ1-4; maybe TRBD1 (5 bases). CDR1 is KGHSH and CDR2 is LQKENI in the germline V gene. This CDR3 spans 18 amino acids. V was pared by 4 bases and J by 1 base, with 19 bases between. CDR3: CASSQGRAFIGTNEKLFF. In DNA form, the CDR3 reads TGTGCCAGCTCACAGGGCAGGGCCTTTATTGGAACTAATGAAAAACTGTTTTTT. Filled out from reference TRBV18 and TRBJ1-4, the complete variable domain reads NAGVMQNPRHLVRRRGQEARLRCSPMKGHSHVYWYRQLPEEGLKFMVYLQKENIIDESGMPKERFSAEFPKEGPSILRIQQVVRGDSAAYFCASSQGRAFIGTNEKLFFGSGTQLSVL.

The chain combines TRBV7-7 with TRBJ2-5; 12 nucleotides line up with TRBD2. The CDR3 loop spans 15 amino acids. The junction had 2 bases not matched to a gene; V was cut back by 1 base and J by 5 bases. Per the germline V gene, CDR1 is SSHAT and CDR2 is FNYEAQ (reference sequence). DNA of the CDR3: TGTGCCAGCAGCTTAGGACTAGCGGGGGACGAGACCCAGTACTTC. Translation: CASSLGLAGDETQYF.

The chain links TRBV10-3 to TRBJ2-7, with D perhaps TRBD2 (7 bases). V shed 10 bases and J shed 6 bases, with 13 bases lying between them. Germline V gene lookup returns CDR1 ENHRY and CDR2 SYGVKD. This CDR3 comprises 11 residues. The CDR3: CATGGGAEQYF. CDR3 nucleotide sequence: TGTGCCACGGGTGGGGGGGCCGAGCAGTACTTC.

In its sample, this clone was seen a few times. The chain couples TRBV4-3 to TRBJ1-2, with D uncertain. The CDR3 sequence is 16 residues long. Germline lookup yields CDR1 LGHNA and CDR2 YSLEER. The V gene lost 6 bases and the J gene lost 4 bases, with 21 bases spanning the gap. CDR3 protein: CASSHILTLGFYGYTF. CDR3 DNA sequence: TGCGCCAGCAGTCATATACTGACGTTGGGCTTCTATGGCTACACCTTC.

The V gene is TRBV5-1, the J gene TRBJ2-5; 9 positions match TRBD1. With 4 bases clipped from V and 4 bases from J, the junction kept 8 bases outside the gene matches. The length of the CDR3 is 15 residues. CDR1 and CDR2 (germline): SGHRS, YFSETQ. The CDR3 sequence: CASSAGQGVGETQYF. CDR3 nucleotides: TGCGCCAGCAGCGCGGGACAGGGAGTAGGAGAGACCCAGTACTTC. The full variable domain, completed using reference TRBV5-1 and TRBJ2-5, is KAGVTQTPRYLIKTRGQQVTLSCSPISGHRSVSWYQQTPGQGLQFLFEYFSETQRNKGNFPGRFSGRQFSNSRSEMNVSTLELGDSALYLCASSAGQGVGETQYFGPGTRLLVL.

The V gene is TRBV11-1, the J gene TRBJ2-5, with a possible D match to TRBD2 (6 bases). The germline V gene has CDR1 SGHAT and CDR2 FQDESV (reference sequence). This CDR3 region has 15 residues. Trimming shortened V by 2 bases and J by 3 bases, and 13 bases separated the two germline ends. CDR3 sequence: CASSLTGSGEETQYF. Written as DNA, the CDR3 is TGTGCCAGCAGCTTAACTGGGTCGGGGGAAGAGACCCAGTACTTC.

The chain links TRBV6-1 to TRBJ2-1; 9 bases match TRBD2. Germline CDR1 and CDR2: MNHNS and SASEGT. This CDR3 is built from 15 residues. Unmatched junction bases numbered 9, after V lost 8 bases and J lost 4 bases. Written as DNA, the CDR3 is TGTGCCAGCCGAAACGGACTAGCGTTGTACAATGAGCAGTTCTTC. Its translation is CASRNGLALYNEQFF.

A single count supports this clone. This chain uses TRBV11-1 with TRBJ2-1, with TRBD2 matching over 7 bases. From germline, CDR1 is SGHAT and CDR2 FQDESV (reference sequence). J lost 4 bases, V lost 3 bases, and 6 bases had no gene match. This CDR3 spans 15 amino acids. Here the CDR3 reads CASSLGTGGYNEQFF. DNA for the CDR3: TGTGCCAGCAGCTTGGGCACGGGGGGATACAATGAGCAGTTCTTC. The whole variable domain, filled in from reference TRBV11-1 and TRBJ2-1, reads EAEVAQSPRYKITEKSQAVAFWCDPISGHATLYWYRQILGQGPELLVQFQDESVVDDSQLPKDRFSAERLKGVDSTLKIQPAELGDSAMYLCASSLGTGGYNEQFFGPGTRLTVL.

The count of this clone is one. V usage is TRBV6-5 and J usage is TRBJ2-7; 7 bases match TRBD1. The CDR3 runs to 13 residues. Germline CDR1 and CDR2: MNHEY and SVGAGI. The V segment lost 4 bases and the J segment 7 bases; nucleotides outside the gene matches: 7. The CDR3 sequence: CASSFYTGDEQYF. The CDR3 DNA sequence: TGTGCCAGCAGTTTCTACACAGGGGATGAGCAGTACTTC.

V and J are TRBV7-2 and TRBJ2-7, with TRBD1 matching 10 bases. There are 15 residues in the CDR3. Per the germline V gene, CDR1 is SGHTA and CDR2 is FQGNSA. The ends lost 3 bases at V and 3 bases at J; junction bases unmatched: 5. Written as DNA, the CDR3 is TGTGCCAGCAGCTTTGGGACAGGGGACCTCTACGAGCAGTACTTC. Encoded protein: CASSFGTGDLYEQYF. Variable domain in full (rest from reference TRBV7-2 and TRBJ2-7): GAGVSQSPSNKVTEKGKDVELRCDPISGHTALYWYRQSLGQGLEFLIYFQGNSAPDKSGLPSDRFSAERTGGSVSTLTIQRTQQEDSAVYLCASSFGTGDLYEQYFGPGTRLTVT.

In its sample, this clone was seen once. The V call is TRBV15, the J call TRBJ2-2; D possibly corresponds to TRBD2 (5 bases). The V and J ends lost 7 bases and 4 bases respectively, with 16 bases between them. CDR1 LNHNV and CDR2 YYDKDF come from the germline V gene (reference sequence). This CDR3 is built from 15 residues. CDR3 in DNA: TGTGCCACCACTCGAGGGATGACTGTCACCGGGGAGCTGTTTTTT. Protein product: CATTRGMTVTGELFF.

This clone was observed once. The V call is TRBV6-1, the J call TRBJ1-5; the D gene is possibly TRBD1 (6 bases). The CDR3 sequence is 14 residues long. The V end was cut by 3 bases, the J end by 6 bases, with 12 bases between. Germline values: CDR1 MNHNS, CDR2 SASEGT. The CDR3 bases are TGTGCCAGCAGTGAGAGCGGGGGCTTTCAGCCCCAGCATTTT. It encodes CASSESGGFQPQHF.

This clone was seen only a few times. V is TRBV5-1 and J is TRBJ1-6; 9 nucleotides align to TRBD1. V lost 0 bases and J lost 10; bases outside the gene matches: 5. The CDR3 extends over 15 amino acids. The V gene's germline CDR1 is SGHRS and CDR2 YFSETQ. The CDR3 here is CASSLEGQGGSPLHF. The CDR3 DNA is TGCGCCAGCAGCTTGGAGGGACAGGGTGGCTCACCCCTCCACTTT.

With respect to this clone: Other DNA sequences in the same sample also yield this CDR3. J is TRBJ2-1 and V is TRBV5-1; D is perhaps TRBD1 (6 bases). V shed 3 bases and J shed 9 bases, with 10 bases lying between them. The CDR3 is 12 residues long. Germline V gene lookup returns CDR1 SGHRS and CDR2 YFSETQ. The CDR3 coding sequence is TGCGCCAGCAGCTCACAGGGCGGTGAGCAGTTCTTC. This encodes CASSSQGGEQFF.

The chain couples TRBV5-1 to TRBJ1-1, with a possible D match to TRBD1 (6 bases). With 7 bases removed from V and 5 bases from J, the gap between germline ends came to 18 bases. This CDR3 contains 14 residues. Per germline, CDR1 SGHRS and CDR2 YFSETQ. CDR3 loop: CASSAGGLWTEAFF. The CDR3 nucleotides are TGCGCCAGCTCGGCGGGGGGGCTTTGGACTGAAGCTTTCTTT.

The rearrangement links TRBV7-9 to TRBJ2-3; 9 nucleotides agree with TRBD1. With V trimmed by 0 bases and J by 9 bases, 7 bases remained unmatched. This CDR3 spans 15 amino acids. Germline assignment: CDR1 SEHNR and CDR2 FQNEAQ (reference sequence). In DNA form, the CDR3 reads TGTGCCAGCAGCTTAGCGCTGGGACAGGGTAACACGCAGTATTTT. Translating gives CASSLALGQGNTQYF.